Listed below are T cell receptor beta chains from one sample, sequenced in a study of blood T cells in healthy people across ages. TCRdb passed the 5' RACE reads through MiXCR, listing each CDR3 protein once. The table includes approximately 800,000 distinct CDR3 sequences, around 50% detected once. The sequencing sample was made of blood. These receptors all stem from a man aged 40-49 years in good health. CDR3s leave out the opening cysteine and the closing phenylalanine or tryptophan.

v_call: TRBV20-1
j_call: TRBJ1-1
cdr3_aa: SAREVQGANEAF

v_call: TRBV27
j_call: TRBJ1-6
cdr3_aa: ASSPHEGTNSPLH

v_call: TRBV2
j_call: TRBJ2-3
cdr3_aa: ASRERVADTQY

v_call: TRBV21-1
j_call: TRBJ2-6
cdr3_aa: ASSKKTGQSCSGANVLT

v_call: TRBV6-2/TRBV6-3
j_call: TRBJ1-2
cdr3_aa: ASCQGIYGYT

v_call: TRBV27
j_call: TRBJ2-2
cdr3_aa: ASSATGGTGELF

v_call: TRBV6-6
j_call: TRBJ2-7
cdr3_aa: ASSSWTGDTYEQY

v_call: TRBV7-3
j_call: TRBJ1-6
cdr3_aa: ASSLGQGAGSPLH

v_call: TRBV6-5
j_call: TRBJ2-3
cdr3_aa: ASTATGGVTDTQY

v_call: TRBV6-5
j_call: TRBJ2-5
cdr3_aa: ASKGVAETQY

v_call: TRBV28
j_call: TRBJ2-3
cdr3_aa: ASRVGLVNTQY

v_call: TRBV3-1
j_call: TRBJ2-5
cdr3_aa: ASSQSRSSETQY

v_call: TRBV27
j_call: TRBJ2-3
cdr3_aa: ASSLIMTDTQY

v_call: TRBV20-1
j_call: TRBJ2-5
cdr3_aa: SAIDSRTSQETQY

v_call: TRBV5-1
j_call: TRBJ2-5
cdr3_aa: ASSANYQETQY

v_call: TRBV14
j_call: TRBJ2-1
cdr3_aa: ASSQLLAGSYNEQF

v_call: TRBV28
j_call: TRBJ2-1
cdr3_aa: ASREGDEQF

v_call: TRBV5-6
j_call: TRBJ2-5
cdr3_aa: ASSRDWFQETQY

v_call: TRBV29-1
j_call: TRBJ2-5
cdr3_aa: SVEGAGQAETQY

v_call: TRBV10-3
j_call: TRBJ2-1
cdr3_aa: AISEPMGQPNEQF